What follows is one T cell receptor beta chain and its context. Its cognate antigen is unknown. The sample comes from a study of T cell responses to AZD1222 COVID-19 vaccine. Study results and limitations: In a largely white British group with more females than males, clonal diversity was possibly underestimated.

V was pared by 4 bases and J by 0 bases, with 12 bases between. This CDR3 spans 15 amino acids. Germline loops: CDR1 MGHRA, CDR2 YSYEKL. Clones were sequenced by immunoSEQ multiplex PCR, and TCRdb holds only the in-frame ones, with some missing. Of 120,000 to 150,000 clones listed, 92% are singletons. This chain joins TRBV4-1 and TRBJ1-1, with D possibly TRBD1 on 5 matching bases. The source is an adult in good health. The specimen comprised peripheral blood, sampled on day 0 of AZD1222 vaccination. This CDR3 is CASSPPGRVNTEAFF. The CDR3 nucleotides are TGCGCCAGCAGCCCTCCGGGACGGGTGAACACTGAAGCTTTCTTT.